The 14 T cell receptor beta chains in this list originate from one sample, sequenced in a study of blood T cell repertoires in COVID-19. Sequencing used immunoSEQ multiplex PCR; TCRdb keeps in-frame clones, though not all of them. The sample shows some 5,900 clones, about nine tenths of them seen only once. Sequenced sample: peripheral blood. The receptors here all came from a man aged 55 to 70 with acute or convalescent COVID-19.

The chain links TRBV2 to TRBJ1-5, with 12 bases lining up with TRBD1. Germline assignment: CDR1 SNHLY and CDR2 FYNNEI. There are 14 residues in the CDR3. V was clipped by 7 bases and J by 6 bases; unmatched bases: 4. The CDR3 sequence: CASIRDRGLQPQHF. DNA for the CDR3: TGTGCCAGCATCCGGGACAGGGGGCTTCAGCCCCAGCATTTT.

The CDR3 nucleotides read TGTGCCACCAGCAGAGGTGGCAGGGGGCCCACAGATACGCAGTATTTT. Translating gives CATSRGGRGPTDTQYF. This sequence joins TRBV15 and TRBJ2-3; 8 bases are shared with TRBD1. J was trimmed by 2 bases and V by 1 base; bases with no gene match: 5. Germline V gene lookup returns CDR1 LNHNV and CDR2 YYDKDF (reference sequence). The CDR3 is made up of 16 amino acids.

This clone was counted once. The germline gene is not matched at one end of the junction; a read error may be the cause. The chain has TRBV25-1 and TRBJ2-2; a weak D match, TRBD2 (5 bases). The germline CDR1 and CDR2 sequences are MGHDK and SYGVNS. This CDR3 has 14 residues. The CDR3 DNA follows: TGTGCCAGCAGTGATAGGGCGGAACACCGGGGAGCTGTTTTT. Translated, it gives CASSDRAEHRGAVF.

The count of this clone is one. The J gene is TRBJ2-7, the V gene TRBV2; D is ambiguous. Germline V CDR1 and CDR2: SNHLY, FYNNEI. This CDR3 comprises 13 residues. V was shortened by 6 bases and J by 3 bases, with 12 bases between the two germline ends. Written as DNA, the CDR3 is TGTGCCAGCAGAGACATCGGCGACTACGAGCAGTACGTC. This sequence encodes CASRDIGDYEQYV.

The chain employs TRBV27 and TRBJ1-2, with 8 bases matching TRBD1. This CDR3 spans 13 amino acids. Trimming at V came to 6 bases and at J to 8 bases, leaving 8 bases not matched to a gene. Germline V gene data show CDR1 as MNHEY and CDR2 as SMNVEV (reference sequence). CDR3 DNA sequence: TGTGCCAGCAGACCAGGGGGCGGAGGAGGCTACACCTTC. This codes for CASRPGGGGGYTF.

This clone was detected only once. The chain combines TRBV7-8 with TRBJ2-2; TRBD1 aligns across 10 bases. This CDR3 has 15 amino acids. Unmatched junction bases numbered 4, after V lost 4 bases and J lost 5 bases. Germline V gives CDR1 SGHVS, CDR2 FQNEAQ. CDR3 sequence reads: CASSSRGQGTGELFF. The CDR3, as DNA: TGTGCCAGCAGCTCACGGGGACAGGGGACCGGGGAGCTGTTTTTT. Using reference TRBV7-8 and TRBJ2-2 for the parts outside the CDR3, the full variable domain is GAGVSQSPRYKVAKRGQDVALRCDPISGHVSLFWYQQALGQGPEFLTYFQNEAQLDKSGLPSDRFFAERPEGSVSTLKIQRTQQEDSAVYLCASSSRGQGTGELFFGEGSRLTVL.

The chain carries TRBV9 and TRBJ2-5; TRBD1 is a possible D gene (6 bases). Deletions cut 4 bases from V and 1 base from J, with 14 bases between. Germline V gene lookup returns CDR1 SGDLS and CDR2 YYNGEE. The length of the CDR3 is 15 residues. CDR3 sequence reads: CASSPGVGAQETQYF. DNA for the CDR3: TGTGCCAGCAGCCCAGGGGTTGGGGCCCAAGAGACCCAGTACTTC.

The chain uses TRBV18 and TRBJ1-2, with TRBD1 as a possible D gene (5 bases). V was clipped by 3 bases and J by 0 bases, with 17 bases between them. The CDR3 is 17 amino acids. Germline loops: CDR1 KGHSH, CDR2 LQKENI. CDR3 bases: TGTGCCAGCTCACCCGGAGGGGTTTGGGCGGCTAACTATGGCTACACCTTC. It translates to CASSPGGVWAANYGYTF.

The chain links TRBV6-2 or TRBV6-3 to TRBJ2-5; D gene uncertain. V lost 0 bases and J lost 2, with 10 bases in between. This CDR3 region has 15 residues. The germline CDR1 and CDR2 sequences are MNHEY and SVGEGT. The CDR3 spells CASSYSRIGQETQYF. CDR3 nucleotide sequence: TGTGCCAGCAGTTACTCGAGGATTGGACAAGAGACCCAGTACTTC.

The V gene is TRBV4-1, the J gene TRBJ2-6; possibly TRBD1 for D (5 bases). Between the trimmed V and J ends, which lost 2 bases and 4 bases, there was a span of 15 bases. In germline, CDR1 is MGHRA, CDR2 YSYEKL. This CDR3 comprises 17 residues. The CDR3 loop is CASSQTPTVSGANVLTF. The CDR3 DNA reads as TGCGCCAGCAGCCAAACCCCGACAGTTTCCGGGGCCAACGTCCTGACTTTC.

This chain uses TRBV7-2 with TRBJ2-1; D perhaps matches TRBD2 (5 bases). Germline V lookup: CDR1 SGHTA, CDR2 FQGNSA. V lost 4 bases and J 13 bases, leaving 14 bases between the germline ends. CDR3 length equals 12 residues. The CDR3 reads CASSSGLAEQFF. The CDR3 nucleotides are TGTGCCAGCAGCTCGGGGTTGGCCGAACAGTTCTTC.

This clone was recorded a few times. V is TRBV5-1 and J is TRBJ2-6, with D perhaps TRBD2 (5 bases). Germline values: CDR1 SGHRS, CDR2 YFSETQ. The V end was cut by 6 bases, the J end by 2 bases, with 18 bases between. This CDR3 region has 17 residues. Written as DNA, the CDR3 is TGCGCCAGCAAACTTACCGGAGGTGCTGCTGGGGCCAACGTCCTGACTTTC. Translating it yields CASKLTGGAAGANVLTF.

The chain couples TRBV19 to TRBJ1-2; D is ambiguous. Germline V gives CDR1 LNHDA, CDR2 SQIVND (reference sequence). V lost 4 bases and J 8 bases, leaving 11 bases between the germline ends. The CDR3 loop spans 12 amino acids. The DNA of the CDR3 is TGTGCCAGTAGTACCCTCCCAGAAGGCTACACCTTC. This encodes CASSTLPEGYTF.

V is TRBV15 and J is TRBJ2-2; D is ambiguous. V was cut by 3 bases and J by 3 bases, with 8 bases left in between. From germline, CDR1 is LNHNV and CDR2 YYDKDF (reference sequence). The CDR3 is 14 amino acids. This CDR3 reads CATSRELYTGELFF. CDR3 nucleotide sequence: TGTGCCACCAGCAGGGAGCTATACACCGGGGAGCTGTTTTTT. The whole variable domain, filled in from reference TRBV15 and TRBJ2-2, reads DAMVIQNPRYQVTQFGKPVTLSCSQTLNHNVMYWYQQKSSQAPKLLFHYYDKDFNNEADTPDNFQSRRPNTSFCFLDIRSPGLGDTAMYLCATSRELYTGELFFGEGSRLTVL.